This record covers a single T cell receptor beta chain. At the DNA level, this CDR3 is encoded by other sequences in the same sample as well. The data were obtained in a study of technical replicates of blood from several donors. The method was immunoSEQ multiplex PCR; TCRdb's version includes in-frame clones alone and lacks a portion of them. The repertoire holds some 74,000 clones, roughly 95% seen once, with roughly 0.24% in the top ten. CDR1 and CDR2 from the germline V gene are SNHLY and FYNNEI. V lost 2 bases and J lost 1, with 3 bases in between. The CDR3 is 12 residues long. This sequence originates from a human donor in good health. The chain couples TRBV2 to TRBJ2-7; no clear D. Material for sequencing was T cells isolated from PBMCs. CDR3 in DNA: TGTGCCAGCAGTGAATCTTCCTACGAGCAGTACTTC. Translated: CASSESSYEQYF.